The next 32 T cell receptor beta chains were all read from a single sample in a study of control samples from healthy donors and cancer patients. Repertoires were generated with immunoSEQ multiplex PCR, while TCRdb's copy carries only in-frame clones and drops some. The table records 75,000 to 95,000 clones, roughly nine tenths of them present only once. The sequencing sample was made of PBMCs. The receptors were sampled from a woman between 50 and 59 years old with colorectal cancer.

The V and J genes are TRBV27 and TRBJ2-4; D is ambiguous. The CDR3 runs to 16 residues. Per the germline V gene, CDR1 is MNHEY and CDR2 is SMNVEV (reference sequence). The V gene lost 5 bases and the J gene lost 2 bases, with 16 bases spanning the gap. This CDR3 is CASSTPGRLTKNIQYF. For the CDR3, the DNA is TGTGCCAGCAGTACACCCGGCCGTCTAACCAAAAACATTCAGTACTTC.

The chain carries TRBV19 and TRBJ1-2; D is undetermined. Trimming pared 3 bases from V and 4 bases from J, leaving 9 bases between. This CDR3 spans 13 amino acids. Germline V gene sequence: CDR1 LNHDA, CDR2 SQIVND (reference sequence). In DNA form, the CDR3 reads TGTGCCAGTAGTATCCGGCAGAGCTATGGCTACACCTTC. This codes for CASSIRQSYGYTF.

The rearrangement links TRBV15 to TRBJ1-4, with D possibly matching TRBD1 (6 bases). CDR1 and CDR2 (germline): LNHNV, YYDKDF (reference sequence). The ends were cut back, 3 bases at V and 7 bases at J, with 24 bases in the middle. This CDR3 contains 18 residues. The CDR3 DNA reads TGTGCCACCAGCAGGGATCCCGTGGCGGGGGGCCAAAGTGAAAAACTGTTTTTT. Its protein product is CATSRDPVAGGQSEKLFF. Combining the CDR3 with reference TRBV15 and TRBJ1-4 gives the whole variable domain DAMVIQNPRYQVTQFGKPVTLSCSQTLNHNVMYWYQQKSSQAPKLLFHYYDKDFNNEADTPDNFQSRRPNTSFCFLDIRSPGLGDTAMYLCATSRDPVAGGQSEKLFFGSGTQLSVL.

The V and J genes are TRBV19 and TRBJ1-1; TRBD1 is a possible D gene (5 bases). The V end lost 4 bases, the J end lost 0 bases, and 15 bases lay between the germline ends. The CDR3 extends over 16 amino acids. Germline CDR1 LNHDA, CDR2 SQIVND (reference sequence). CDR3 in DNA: TGTGCCAGTAGTAACACGGGACGCGGCATGAACACTGAAGCTTTCTTT. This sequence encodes CASSNTGRGMNTEAFF. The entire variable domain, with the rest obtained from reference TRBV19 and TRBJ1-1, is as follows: DGGITQSPKYLFRKEGQNVTLSCEQNLNHDAMYWYRQDPGQGLRLIYYSQIVNDFQKGDIAEGYSVSREKKESFPLTVTSAQKNPTAFYLCASSNTGRGMNTEAFFGQGTRLTVV.

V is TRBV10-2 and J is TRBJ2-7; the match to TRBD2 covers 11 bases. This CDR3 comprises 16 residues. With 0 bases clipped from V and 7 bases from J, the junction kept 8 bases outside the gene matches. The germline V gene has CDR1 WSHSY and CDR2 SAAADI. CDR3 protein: CASSESNSGGAEEQYV. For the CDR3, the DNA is TGCGCCAGCAGTGAGTCGAATAGCGGGGGGGCCGAAGAGCAGTACGTC.

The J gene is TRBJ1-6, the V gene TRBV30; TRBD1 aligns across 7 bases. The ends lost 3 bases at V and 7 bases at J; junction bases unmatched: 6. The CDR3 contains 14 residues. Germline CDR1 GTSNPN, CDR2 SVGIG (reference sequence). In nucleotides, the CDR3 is TGTGCCTGGAGCATATGGGACAGCAATTCACCCCTCCACTTT. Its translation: CAWSIWDSNSPLHF.

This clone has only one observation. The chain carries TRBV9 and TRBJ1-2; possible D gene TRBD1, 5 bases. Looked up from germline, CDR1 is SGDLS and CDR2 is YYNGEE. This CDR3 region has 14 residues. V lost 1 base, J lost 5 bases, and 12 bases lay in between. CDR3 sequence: CASSVSRVPYGYTF. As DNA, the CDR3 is TGTGCCAGCAGCGTAAGCAGGGTGCCTTATGGCTACACCTTC. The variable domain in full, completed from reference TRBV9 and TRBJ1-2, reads DSGVTQTPKHLITATGQRVTLRCSPRSGDLSVYWYQQSLDQGLQFLIQYYNGEERAKGNILERFSAQQFPDLHSELNLSSLELGDSALYFCASSVSRVPYGYTFGSGTRLTVV.

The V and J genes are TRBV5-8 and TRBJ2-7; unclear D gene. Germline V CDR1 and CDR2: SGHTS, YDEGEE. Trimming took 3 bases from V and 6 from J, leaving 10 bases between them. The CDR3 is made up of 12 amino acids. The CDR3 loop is CASSSLVSEQYV. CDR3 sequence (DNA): TGTGCCAGCAGCTCCCTCGTATCCGAGCAGTACGTC.

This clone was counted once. DNA of the CDR3: TGTGCCAGCAGTTTTATGGGACAGCCCTCAGATACGCAGTATTTT. Amino acid sequence: CASSFMGQPSDTQYF. The chain joins TRBV27 to TRBJ2-3; 7 nucleotides align to TRBD1. The CDR3 consists of 15 residues. Germline CDR1 is MNHEY and CDR2 is SMNVEV (reference sequence). The V and J ends lost 3 bases and 4 bases, in that order; junction bases with no gene match: 7.

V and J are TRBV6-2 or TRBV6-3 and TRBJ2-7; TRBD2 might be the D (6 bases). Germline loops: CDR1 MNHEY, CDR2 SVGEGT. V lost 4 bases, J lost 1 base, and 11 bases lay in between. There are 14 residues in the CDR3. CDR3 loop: CASSSWGTSYEQYV. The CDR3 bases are TGTGCCAGCAGTTCCTGGGGGACTTCCTACGAGCAGTACGTC.

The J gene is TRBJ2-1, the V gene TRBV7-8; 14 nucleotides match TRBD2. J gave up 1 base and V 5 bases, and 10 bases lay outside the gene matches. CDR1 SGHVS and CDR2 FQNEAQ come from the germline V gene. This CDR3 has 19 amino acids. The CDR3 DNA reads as TGTGCCAGCAGCCCTCGACTAGCGGGGGGGCCGGAATCCTACAATGAGCAGTTCTTC. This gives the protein CASSPRLAGGPESYNEQFF. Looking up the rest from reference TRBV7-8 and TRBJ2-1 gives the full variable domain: GAGVSQSPRYKVAKRGQDVALRCDPISGHVSLFWYQQALGQGPEFLTYFQNEAQLDKSGLPSDRFFAERPEGSVSTLKIQRTQQEDSAVYLCASSPRLAGGPESYNEQFFGPGTRLTVL.

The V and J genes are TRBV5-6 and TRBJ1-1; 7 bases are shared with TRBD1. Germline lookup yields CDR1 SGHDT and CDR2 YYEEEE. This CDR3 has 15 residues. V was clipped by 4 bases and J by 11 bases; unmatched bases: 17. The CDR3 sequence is CASSREGQYGGWAFF. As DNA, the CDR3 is TGTGCCAGCAGCCGGGAGGGACAGTACGGAGGCTGGGCTTTCTTT.

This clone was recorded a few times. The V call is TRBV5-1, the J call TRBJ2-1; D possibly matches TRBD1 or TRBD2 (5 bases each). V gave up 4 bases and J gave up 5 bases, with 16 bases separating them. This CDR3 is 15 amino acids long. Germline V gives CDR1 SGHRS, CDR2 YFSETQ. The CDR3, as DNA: TGCGCCAGCAGCCAGAGTTCCGAGGGACACAATGAGCAGTTCTTC. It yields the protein CASSQSSEGHNEQFF. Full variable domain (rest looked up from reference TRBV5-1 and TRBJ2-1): KAGVTQTPRYLIKTRGQQVTLSCSPISGHRSVSWYQQTPGQGLQFLFEYFSETQRNKGNFPGRFSGRQFSNSRSEMNVSTLELGDSALYLCASSQSSEGHNEQFFGPGTRLTVL.

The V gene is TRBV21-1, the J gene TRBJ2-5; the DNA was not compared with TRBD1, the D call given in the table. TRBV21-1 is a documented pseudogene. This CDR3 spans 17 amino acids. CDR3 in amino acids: CASSKALWIRGGETQYF. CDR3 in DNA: TGTGCCAGCAGCAAAGCGCTTTGGATAAGAGGGGGAGAGACCCAGTACTTC.

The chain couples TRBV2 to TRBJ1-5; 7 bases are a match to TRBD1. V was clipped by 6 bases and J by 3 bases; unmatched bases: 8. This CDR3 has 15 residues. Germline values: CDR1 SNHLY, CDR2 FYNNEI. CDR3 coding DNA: TGTGCCAGCAGCCTAGACAGGGCCCCCAATCAGCCCCAGCATTTT. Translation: CASSLDRAPNQPQHF.

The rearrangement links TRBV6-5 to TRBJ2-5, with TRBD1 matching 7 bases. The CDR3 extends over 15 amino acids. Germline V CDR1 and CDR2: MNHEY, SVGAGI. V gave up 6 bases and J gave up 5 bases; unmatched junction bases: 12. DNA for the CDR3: TGTGCCAGCAGCCGACAGGGAAATGGCGGGGAGACCCAGTACTTC. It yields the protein CASSRQGNGGETQYF.

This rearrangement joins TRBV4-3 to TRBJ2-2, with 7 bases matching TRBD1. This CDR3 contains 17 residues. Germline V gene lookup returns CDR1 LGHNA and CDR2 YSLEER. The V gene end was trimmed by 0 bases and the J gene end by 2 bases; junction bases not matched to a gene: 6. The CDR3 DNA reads TGCGCCAGCAGCCAAGATCTTACAGGGGCTAACACCGGGGAGCTGTTTTTT. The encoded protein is CASSQDLTGANTGELFF.

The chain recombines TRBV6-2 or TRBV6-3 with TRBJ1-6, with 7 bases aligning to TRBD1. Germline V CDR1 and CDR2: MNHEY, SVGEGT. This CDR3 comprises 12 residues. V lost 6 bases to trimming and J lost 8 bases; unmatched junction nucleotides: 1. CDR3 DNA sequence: TGTGCCAGCAGCGACAGGGATTCACCCCTCCACTTT. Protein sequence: CASSDRDSPLHF.

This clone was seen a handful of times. For the CDR3, the DNA is TGCGCCAGCAGTGAGGGAAGGGAGCAGTACGTC. Its translation is CASSEGREQYV. This chain links TRBV10-2 with TRBJ2-7; D is uncertain. The CDR3 has 11 residues. Trimming pared 2 bases from V and 7 bases from J, leaving 6 bases between. The germline gives CDR1 WSHSY, CDR2 SAAADI.

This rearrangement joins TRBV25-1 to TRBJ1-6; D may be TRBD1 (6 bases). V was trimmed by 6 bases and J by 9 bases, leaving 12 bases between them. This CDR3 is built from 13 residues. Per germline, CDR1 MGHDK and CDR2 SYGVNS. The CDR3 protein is CASRQGEGSPLHF. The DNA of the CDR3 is TGTGCCAGCAGACAGGGAGAAGGTTCACCCCTCCACTTT.

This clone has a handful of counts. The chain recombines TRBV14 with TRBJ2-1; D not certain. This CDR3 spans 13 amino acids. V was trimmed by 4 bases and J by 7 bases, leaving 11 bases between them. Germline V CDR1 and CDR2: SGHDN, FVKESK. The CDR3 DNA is TGTGCCAGCAGCCCCTTTAAGAGTAATGAGCAGTTCTTC. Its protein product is CASSPFKSNEQFF.

In DNA, the CDR3 is TGTGCCAGCAGTTCTGAGGACAGGGAGTTAGCTTTCTTT. This gives the protein CASSSEDRELAFF. V is TRBV28 and J is TRBJ1-1; 8 positions agree with TRBD1. The CDR3 has 13 amino acids. V lost 4 bases, J lost 10 bases, and 8 bases stayed unmatched. CDR1 MDHEN and CDR2 SYDVKM come from the germline V gene.

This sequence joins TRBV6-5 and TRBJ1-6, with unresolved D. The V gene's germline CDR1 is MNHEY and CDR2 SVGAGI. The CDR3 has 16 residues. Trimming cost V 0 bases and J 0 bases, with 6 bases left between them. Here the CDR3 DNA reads TGTGCCAGCAGTTACTCTGGGGACTCCTATAATTCACCCCTCCACTTT. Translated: CASSYSGDSYNSPLHF.

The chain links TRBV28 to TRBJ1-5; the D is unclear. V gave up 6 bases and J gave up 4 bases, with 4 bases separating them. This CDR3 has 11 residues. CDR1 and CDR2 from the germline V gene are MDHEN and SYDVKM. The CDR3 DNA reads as TGTGCCAGCAGCGCTAATCAGCCCCAGCATTTT. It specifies CASSANQPQHF.

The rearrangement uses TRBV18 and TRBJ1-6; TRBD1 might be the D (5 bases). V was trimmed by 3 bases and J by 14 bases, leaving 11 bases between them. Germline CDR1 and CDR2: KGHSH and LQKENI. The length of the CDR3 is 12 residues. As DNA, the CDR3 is TGTGCCAGCTCACCCCAGGGAATAACCCTCCACTTT. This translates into CASSPQGITLHF.

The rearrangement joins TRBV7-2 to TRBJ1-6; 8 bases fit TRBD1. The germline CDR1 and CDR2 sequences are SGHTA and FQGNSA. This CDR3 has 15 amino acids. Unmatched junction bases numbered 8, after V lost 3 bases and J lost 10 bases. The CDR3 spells CASSFPQGAESPLHF. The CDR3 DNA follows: TGTGCCAGCAGCTTCCCTCAGGGGGCTGAATCACCCCTCCACTTT.

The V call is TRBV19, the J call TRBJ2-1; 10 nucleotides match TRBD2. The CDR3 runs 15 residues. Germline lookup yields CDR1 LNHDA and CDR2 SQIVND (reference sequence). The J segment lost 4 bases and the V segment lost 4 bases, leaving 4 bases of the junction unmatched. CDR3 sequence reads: CASSTERGGYNEQFF. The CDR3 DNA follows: TGTGCCAGTAGTACCGAGCGGGGGGGTTACAATGAGCAGTTCTTC.

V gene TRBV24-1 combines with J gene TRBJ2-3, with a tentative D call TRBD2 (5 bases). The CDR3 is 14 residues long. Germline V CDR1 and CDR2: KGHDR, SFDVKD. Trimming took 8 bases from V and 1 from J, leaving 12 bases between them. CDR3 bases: TGTGCCACCATGACGGATAGCGGCACAGATACGCAGTATTTT. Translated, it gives CATMTDSGTDTQYF.

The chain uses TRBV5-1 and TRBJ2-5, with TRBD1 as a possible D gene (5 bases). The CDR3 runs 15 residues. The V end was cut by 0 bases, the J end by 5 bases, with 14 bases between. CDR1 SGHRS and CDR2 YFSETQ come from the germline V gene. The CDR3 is CASSLGQTNPETQYF. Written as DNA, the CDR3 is TGCGCCAGCAGCTTGGGACAGACCAACCCGGAGACCCAGTACTTC.

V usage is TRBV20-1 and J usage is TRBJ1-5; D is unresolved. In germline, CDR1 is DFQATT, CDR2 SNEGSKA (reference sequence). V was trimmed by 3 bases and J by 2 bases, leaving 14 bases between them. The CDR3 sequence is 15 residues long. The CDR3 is CSASKPAWGNQPQHF. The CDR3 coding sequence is TGCAGTGCTAGTAAACCAGCCTGGGGCAATCAGCCCCAGCATTTT.

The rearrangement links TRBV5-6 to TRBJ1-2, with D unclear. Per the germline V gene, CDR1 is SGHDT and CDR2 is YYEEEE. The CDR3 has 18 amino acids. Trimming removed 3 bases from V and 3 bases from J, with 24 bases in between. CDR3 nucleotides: TGTGCCAGCAGCTCACTTTGGGCAGAAGGGTTAGAATACTATGGCTACACCTTC. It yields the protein CASSSLWAEGLEYYGYTF.

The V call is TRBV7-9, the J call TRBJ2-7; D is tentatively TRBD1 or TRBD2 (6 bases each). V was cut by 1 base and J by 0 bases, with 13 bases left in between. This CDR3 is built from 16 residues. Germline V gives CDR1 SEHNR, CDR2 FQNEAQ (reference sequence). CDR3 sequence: CASSLGVGGNSYEQYV. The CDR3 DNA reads TGTGCCAGCAGCTTAGGCGTAGGGGGGAACTCCTACGAGCAGTACGTC.